The T cell receptor beta chain described here comes from a study of blood T cell repertoires in COVID-19 (dated by TCRdb to about 2020). A note on the overall study: Samples from collaborators originated in the United States, Italy and Spain and spanned both the acute and convalescent phases of COVID-19. The material from the prospective study consisted of cDNA or gDNA derived from T cells, B-cell-depleted T cells, or PBMCs. Deeply sampled blood TCRbeta repertoires from subjects exposed to, actively infected with, or recovered from COVID-19 were included in the dataset. The repertoires were released in a freely available public database meant as a resource for research on the immune response to SARS-CoV-2. Samples were obtained from the ongoing ImmuneRACE study (first 160 participants) and from some 1,300 subjects provided by 6 global collaborators. Nearly every sample came with metadata listing a de-identified subject ID, COVID-19 status, age in years and sex. Where available, HLA class I and class II types were obtained from metadata supplied by the sample provider rather than from assay-based typing. Findings and caveats that apply to the study as a whole: The amount of clinical and demographic metadata varied by source and participant and was provided uncurated.

The immunoSEQ Assay, a bias-controlled multiplex PCR, was used to amplify TCRbeta CDR3 regions from genomic DNA. Per the original workflow: The number of nucleated cells in each sample was estimated from the amplification of reference gene primers within the assay. Sequence reads were collapsed and filtered to measure the absolute abundance of every unique TCRbeta CDR3 rearrangement. For each sample, productive Simpson clonality was calculated as the square root of Simpson's diversity index over productive rearrangements. TCRdb carries this immuneACCESS record with in-frame sequences only. Its versions omit some clonotypes, under half of them owing to an unresolved V gene in the studies checked, with the rest unexplained. V and J calls and clone size come straight from that table; D and trimming were deduced from the DNA. Across this sample there are more than 130,000 clones, with about 80% seen only once. The ten largest clonotypes hold about 7% of the sample.

The CDR3 goes from the cysteine to the phenylalanine over 16 residues. The sequence is cut down to CDR3 DNA, 48 bases in frame from base 1. The germline V gene yields SGHDT for CDR1 and YYEEEE for CDR2. The junction carries 14 bases between V and J, which are trimmed by 0 bases and 5 bases respectively. Collaborating institutions collected whole blood in K2EDTA tubes following their own protocols. For TCRbeta analysis, collaborator samples were shipped as frozen whole blood, as isolated PBMCs, or as DNA extracted from either sample type. This clone was recorded a few times. Its antigen is unknown. No base quality values were provided; no much bigger clone lies one nucleotide off.

This receptor was taken from a human donor in a cohort sampled during active COVID-19. Sequences were obtained from peripheral blood. This receptor chain uses TRBV5-6 and TRBJ2-2; 6 matching bases give a weak D call of TRBD1. Here the CDR3 is given as CASSLDQGIGTGELFF. The DNA sequence is TGTGCCAGCAGCTTGGATCAGGGGATTGGGACCGGGGAGCTGTTTTTT.